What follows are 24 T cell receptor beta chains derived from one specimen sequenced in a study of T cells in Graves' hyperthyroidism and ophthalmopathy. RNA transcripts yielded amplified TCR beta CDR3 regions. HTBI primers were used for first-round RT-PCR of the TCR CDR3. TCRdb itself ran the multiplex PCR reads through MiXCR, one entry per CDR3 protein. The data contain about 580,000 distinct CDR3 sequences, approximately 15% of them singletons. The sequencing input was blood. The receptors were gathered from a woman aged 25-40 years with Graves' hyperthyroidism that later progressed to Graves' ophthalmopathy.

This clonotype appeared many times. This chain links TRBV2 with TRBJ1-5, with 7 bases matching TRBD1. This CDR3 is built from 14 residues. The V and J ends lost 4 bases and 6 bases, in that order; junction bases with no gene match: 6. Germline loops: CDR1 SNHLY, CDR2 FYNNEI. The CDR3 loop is CASSGTGVSQPQHF. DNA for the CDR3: TGTGCCAGCAGTGGTACAGGGGTTTCTCAGCCCCAGCATTTT.

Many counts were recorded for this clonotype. Written as DNA, the CDR3 is TGTGCCAGCAGCTTACAAAATGCTAACGAGCAGTACTTC. Protein product: CASSLQNANEQYF. V gene TRBV7-9 combines with J gene TRBJ2-7; D gene uncertain. This CDR3 is built from 13 residues. CDR1 is SEHNR, CDR2 FQNEAQ, per germline (reference sequence). V was cut by 2 bases and J by 5 bases, with 10 bases left in between.

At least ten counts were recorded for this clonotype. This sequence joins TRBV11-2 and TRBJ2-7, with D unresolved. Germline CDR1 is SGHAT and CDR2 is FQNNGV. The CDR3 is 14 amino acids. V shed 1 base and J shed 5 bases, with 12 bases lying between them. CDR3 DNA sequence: TGTGCCAGCAGCTTAGTCGTCGGAGTCCACGAGCAGTACTTC. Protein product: CASSLVVGVHEQYF.

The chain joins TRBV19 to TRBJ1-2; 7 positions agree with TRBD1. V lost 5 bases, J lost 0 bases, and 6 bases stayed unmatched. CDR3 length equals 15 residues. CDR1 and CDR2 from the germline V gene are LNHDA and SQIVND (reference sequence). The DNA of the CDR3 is TGTGCCAGTAGTCGTGCCGGGACAGCTAACTATGGCTACACCTTC. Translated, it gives CASSRAGTANYGYTF. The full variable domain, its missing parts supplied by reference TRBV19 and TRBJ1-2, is DGGITQSPKYLFRKEGQNVTLSCEQNLNHDAMYWYRQDPGQGLRLIYYSQIVNDFQKGDIAEGYSVSREKKESFPLTVTSAQKNPTAFYLCASSRAGTANYGYTFGSGTRLTVV.

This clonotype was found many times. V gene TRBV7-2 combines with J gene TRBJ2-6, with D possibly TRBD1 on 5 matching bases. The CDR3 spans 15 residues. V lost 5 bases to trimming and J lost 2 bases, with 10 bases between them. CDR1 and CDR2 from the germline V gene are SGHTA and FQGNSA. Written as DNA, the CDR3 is TGTGCCAGCAGCACCGACAGAGCTGGGGCCAACGTCCTGACTTTC. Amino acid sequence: CASSTDRAGANVLTF.

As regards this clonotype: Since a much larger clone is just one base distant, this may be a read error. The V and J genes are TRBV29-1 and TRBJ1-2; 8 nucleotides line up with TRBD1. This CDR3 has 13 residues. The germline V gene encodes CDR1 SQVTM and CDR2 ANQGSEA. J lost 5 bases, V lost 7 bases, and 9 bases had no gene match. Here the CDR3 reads CSAGTGSGYGYTF. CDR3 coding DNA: TGCAGCGCGGGGACAGGAAGTGGGTATGGCTACACCTTC.

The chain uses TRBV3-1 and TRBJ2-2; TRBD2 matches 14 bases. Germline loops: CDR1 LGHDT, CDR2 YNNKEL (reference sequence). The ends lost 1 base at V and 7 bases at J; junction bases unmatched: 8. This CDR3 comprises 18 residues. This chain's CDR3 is CASSQVRTSGRSVGELFF. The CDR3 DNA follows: TGTGCCAGCAGCCAAGTCCGGACTAGCGGGAGGTCTGTCGGGGAGCTGTTTTTT.

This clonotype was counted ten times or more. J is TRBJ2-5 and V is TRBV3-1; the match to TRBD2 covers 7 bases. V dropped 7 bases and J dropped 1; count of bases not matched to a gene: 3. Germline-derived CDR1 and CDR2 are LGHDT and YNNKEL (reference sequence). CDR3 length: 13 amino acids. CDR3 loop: CASMASGQETQYF. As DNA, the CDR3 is TGTGCCAGCATGGCTAGCGGCCAAGAGACCCAGTACTTC.

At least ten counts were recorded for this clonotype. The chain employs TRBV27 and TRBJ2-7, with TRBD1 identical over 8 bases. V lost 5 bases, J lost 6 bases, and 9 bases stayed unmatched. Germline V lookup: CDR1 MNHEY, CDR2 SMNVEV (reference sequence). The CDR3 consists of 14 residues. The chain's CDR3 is CASSPSGTGFEQYF. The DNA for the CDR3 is TGTGCCAGCAGTCCCTCCGGGACAGGTTTCGAGCAGTACTTC.

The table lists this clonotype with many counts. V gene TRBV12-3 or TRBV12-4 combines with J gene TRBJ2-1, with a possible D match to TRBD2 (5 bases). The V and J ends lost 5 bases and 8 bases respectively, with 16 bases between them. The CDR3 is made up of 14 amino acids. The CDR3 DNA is TGTGCCAGCAGTCGGTGGGAGCAAAGCGATGAGCAGTTCTTC. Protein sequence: CASSRWEQSDEQFF.

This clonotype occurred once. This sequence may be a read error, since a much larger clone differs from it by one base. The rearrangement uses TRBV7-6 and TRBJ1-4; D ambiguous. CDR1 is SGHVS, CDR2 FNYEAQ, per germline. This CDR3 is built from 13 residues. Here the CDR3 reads CASSLVRNEKVFF. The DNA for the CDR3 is TGTGCCAGCAGCTTAGTTCGGAATGAAAAAGTGTTTTTT.

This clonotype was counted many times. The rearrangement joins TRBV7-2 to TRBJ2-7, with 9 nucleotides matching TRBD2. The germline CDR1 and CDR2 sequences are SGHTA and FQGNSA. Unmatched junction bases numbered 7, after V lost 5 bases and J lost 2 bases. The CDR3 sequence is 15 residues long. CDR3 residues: CASSGSTSGAYEQYF. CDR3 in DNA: TGTGCCAGCAGCGGATCGACTAGCGGCGCCTACGAGCAGTACTTC.

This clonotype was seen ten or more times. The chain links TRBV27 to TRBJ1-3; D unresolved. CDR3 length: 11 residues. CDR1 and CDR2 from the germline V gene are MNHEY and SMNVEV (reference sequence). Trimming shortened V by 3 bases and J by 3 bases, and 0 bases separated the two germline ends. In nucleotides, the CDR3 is TGTGCCAGCAGTTTTGGAAACACCATATATTTT. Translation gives CASSFGNTIYF.

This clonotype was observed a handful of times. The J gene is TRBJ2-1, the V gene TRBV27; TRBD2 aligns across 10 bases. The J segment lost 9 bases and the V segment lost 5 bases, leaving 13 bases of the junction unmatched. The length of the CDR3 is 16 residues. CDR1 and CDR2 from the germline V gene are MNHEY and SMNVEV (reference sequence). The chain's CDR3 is CASSPQREGLVGEQFF. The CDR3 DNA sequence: TGTGCCAGCAGTCCTCAGCGGGAGGGCCTCGTAGGTGAGCAGTTCTTC.

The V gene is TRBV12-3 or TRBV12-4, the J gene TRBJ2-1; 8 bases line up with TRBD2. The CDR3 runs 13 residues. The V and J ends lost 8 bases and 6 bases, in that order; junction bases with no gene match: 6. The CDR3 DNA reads TGTGCCAGCTCGGGAGGGCCGGGCAATGAGCAGTTCTTC. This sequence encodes CASSGGPGNEQFF.

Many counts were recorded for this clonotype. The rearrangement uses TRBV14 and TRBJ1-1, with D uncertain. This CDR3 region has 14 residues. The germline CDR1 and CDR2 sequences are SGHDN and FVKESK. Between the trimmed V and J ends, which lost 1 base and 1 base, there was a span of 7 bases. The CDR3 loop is CASSQASTNTEAFF. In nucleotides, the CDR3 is TGTGCCAGCAGCCAAGCGAGCACGAACACTGAAGCTTTCTTT.

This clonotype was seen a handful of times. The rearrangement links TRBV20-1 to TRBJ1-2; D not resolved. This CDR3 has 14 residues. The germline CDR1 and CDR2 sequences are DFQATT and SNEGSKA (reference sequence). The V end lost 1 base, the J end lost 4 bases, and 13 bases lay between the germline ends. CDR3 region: CSARAPPAVYGYTF. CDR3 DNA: TGCAGTGCTAGAGCCCCGCCGGCAGTCTATGGCTACACCTTC.

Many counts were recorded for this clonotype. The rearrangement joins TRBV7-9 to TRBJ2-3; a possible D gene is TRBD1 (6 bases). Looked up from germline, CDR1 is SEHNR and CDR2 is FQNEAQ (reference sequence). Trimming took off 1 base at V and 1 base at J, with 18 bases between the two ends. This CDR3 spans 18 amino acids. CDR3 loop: CASSLGGGVSLGTDTQYF. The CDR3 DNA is TGTGCCAGCAGCTTAGGTGGGGGCGTAAGTCTCGGCACAGATACGCAGTATTTT.

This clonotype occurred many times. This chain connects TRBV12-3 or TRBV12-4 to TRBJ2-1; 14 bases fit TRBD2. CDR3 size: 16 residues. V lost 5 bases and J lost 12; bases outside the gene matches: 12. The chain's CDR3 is CASSVGLAGVSMGQFF. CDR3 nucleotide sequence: TGTGCCAGCAGTGTGGGACTAGCGGGAGTAAGTATGGGGCAGTTCTTC.

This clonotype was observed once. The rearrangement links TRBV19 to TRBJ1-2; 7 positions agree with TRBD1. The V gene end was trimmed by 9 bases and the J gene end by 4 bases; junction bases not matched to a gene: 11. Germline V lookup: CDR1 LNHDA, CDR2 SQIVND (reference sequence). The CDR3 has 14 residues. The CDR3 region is CARSPRQGSYGYTF. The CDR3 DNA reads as TGTGCCAGGAGCCCTCGACAGGGAAGCTATGGCTACACCTTC.

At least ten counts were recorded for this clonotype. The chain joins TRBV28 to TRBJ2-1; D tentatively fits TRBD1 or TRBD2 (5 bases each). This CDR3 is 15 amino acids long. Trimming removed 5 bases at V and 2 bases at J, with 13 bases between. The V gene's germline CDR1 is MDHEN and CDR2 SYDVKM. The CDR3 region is CASSPRDRPYNEQFF. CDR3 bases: TGTGCCAGCAGTCCCCGGGACCGTCCCTACAATGAGCAGTTCTTC. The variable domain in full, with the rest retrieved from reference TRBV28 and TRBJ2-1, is DVKVTQSSRYLVKRTGEKVFLECVQDMDHENMFWYRQDPGLGLRLIYFSYDVKMKEKGDIPEGYSVSREKKERFSLILESASTNQTSMYLCASSPRDRPYNEQFFGPGTRLTVL.

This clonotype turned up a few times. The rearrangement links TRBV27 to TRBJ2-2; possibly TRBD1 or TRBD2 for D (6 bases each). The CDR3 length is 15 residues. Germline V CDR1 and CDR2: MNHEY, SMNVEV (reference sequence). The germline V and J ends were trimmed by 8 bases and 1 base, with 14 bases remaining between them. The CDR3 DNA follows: TGTGCCAGCCGTACCGGGGGCCTGAACACCGGGGAGCTGTTTTTT. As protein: CASRTGGLNTGELFF.

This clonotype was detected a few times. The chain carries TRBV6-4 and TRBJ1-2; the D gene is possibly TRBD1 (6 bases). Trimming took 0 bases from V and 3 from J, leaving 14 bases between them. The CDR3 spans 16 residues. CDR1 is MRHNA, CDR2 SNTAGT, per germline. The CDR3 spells CASSDSSGGLDYGYTF. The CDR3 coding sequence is TGTGCCAGCAGTGACTCTTCGGGGGGGCTGGACTATGGCTACACCTTC.

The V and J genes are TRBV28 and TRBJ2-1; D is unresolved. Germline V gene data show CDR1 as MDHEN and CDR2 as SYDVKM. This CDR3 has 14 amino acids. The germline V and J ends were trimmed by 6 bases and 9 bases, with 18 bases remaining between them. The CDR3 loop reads CASRDRPLPGEQFF. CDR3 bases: TGTGCCAGCAGGGACCGGCCTCTACCGGGTGAGCAGTTCTTC.